The sequence of this T cell receptor beta chain was determined in a study of neurological immune-mediated disorders. Study-wide results and limits: HTLV-1-associated myelopathy displayed the greatest TCR clonal expansion, and multiple sclerosis exhibited the smallest, lower than that of healthy controls.

With V trimmed by 4 bases and J by 6 bases, 4 bases remained unmatched. The CDR3 extends over 14 amino acids. CDR1 DFQATT and CDR2 SNEGSKA come from the germline V gene (reference sequence). TCRdb reprocessed the 5' RACE reads via MiXCR and lists one record per CDR3 protein. The sample carries approximately 50,000 distinct CDR3 sequences, about a tenth recorded once. This clonotype occurred many times. Its antigen is not known. PBMCs stored at -80 C, 2 million in total, were the source of the unsorted libraries. Material for sequencing was PBMCs. The chain links TRBV20-1 to TRBJ1-6, with 9 bases identical to TRBD1. This sequence originates from a man aged 65 to 79 with HTLV-1-associated myelopathy (HAM/TSP). The CDR3 protein is CSAISGQGNSPLHF. The CDR3 DNA is TGCAGTGCTATCTCGGGACAGGGTAATTCACCCCTCCACTTT.